This T cell receptor (beta chain) was found in a study of T cell responses to AZD1222 COVID-19 vaccine. Looked up from germline, CDR1 is SGHNT and CDR2 is YYREEE (reference sequence). V trimming: 2 bases; J trimming: 2 bases; junction bases outside the gene matches: 4. The CDR3 has 14 residues. A word on this clone: The identical CDR3 is also encoded by other nucleotide sequences in the sample.

This table comes from immunoSEQ multiplex PCR, and its TCRdb copy is limited to in-frame clones, with some not included. This sample has approximately 100,000 clones, with 80% to 90% found just once. The clonotype comes from an adult in good health. The sequenced sample was peripheral blood, obtained on day 0 of AZD1222 vaccination. This sequence joins TRBV5-4 and TRBJ2-7, with 7 bases lining up with TRBD1. CDR3 DNA: TGTGCCAGCAGCTTAGGGGGCTTCCCCTACGAGCAGTACTTC. This gives the protein CASSLGGFPYEQYF.